The source of this T cell receptor (beta chain) is a study of blood T cell repertoires in COVID-19. Study at large: There were acute and convalescent COVID-19 samples, and they came from the United States, Italy and Spain. T cells, B-cell-depleted T cells, or PBMCs supplied cDNA or gDNA.

The V segment lost 4 bases and the J segment 7 bases; nucleotides outside the gene matches: 6. The CDR3 extends over 14 amino acids. CDR1 is MNHNY and CDR2 is SVGAGI in the germline V gene (reference sequence). How the authors handled the data: Amplification of reference gene primers provided the estimated nucleated cell counts. Sequenced by immunoSEQ multiplex PCR; TCRdb stores in-frame clones only, minus some. The DNA gave D and trimming, while V, J and clone size come from that table. The sample lists over 200,000 clones, 75% to 90% occurring once. V is TRBV6-6 and J is TRBJ1-5; TRBD1 matches at 8 bases. This TCR derives from a man in his 60s who had recovered from COVID-19. The specimen sequenced was peripheral blood. CDR3 DNA: TGTGCCAGCAGTTGGACAGGGACGGAGCAGCCCCAGCATTTT. Its translation: CASSWTGTEQPQHF.